The 20 T cell receptor beta chains below come from one sample, sequenced in a study of technical replicates of blood from a handful of donors. Repertoires were generated with immunoSEQ multiplex PCR, while TCRdb's copy carries only in-frame clones and drops some. Altogether tens of thousands of clones are present, 95% being singletons, with the ten largest covering over 0.25%. Sequenced input: T cells isolated from PBMCs. The receptors originated from a human donor in good health.

The rearrangement links TRBV6-5 to TRBJ1-5; D is possibly TRBD1 (6 bases). CDR1 and CDR2 (germline): MNHEY, SVGAGI. Between the trimmed V and J ends, which lost 7 bases and 9 bases, there was a span of 19 bases. This CDR3 is built from 14 residues. CDR3 amino acids: CASTQSRGGSPQHF. CDR3 DNA: TGTGCCAGCACCCAATCTAGGGGGGGCTCGCCCCAGCATTTT.

In its sample, this clone was seen once. V is TRBV5-4 and J is TRBJ1-2, with TRBD1 identical over 10 bases. In germline, CDR1 is SGHNT, CDR2 YYREEE (reference sequence). The CDR3 spans 15 residues. Trimming took 0 bases from V and 6 from J; bases not matched to a gene: 5. For the CDR3, the DNA is TGTGCCAGCAGCTTGGACCGGACAGGGGGAAATGGCTACACCTTC. Its protein is CASSLDRTGGNGYTF.

The chain has TRBV28 and TRBJ1-1, with D perhaps matching TRBD1 (5 bases). The CDR3 has 13 amino acids. CDR1 and CDR2 (germline): MDHEN, SYDVKM. Trimming shortened V by 2 bases and J by 5 bases, and 9 bases separated the two germline ends. CDR3 nucleotides: TGTGCCAGCAGTTTAGCAGGGCTTACTGAAGCTTTCTTT. Translated, it gives CASSLAGLTEAFF. Supplemented by reference TRBV28 and TRBJ1-1, the full variable domain reads DVKVTQSSRYLVKRTGEKVFLECVQDMDHENMFWYRQDPGLGLRLIYFSYDVKMKEKGDIPEGYSVSREKKERFSLILESASTNQTSMYLCASSLAGLTEAFFGQGTRLTVV.

The chain has TRBV7-8 and TRBJ2-5; the D is unclear. CDR1 SGHVS and CDR2 FQNEAQ come from the germline V gene. V dropped 2 bases and J dropped 5 bases, with 9 bases sitting between them. The CDR3 extends over 13 amino acids. The CDR3 is CASSLPYRETQYF. CDR3 nucleotides: TGTGCCAGCAGCTTACCGTACCGGGAGACCCAGTACTTC.

The chain recombines TRBV12-5 with TRBJ2-7, with a possible D match to TRBD1 (6 bases). The V gene's germline CDR1 is LGHNT and CDR2 FRNRAP. Trimming left V 5 bases short and J 6 bases short, with 20 bases between. The CDR3 covers 15 residues. This chain's CDR3 is CASGKQGQPTFEQYF. The DNA of the CDR3 is TGTGCTAGTGGTAAACAGGGCCAACCCACCTTCGAGCAGTACTTC. Full variable domain (outside the CDR3, taken from reference TRBV12-5 and TRBJ2-7): DARVTQTPRHKVTEMGQEVTMRCQPILGHNTVFWYRQTMMQGLELLAYFRNRAPLDDSGMPKDRFSAEMPDATLATLKIQPSEPRDSAVYFCASGKQGQPTFEQYFGPGTRLTVT.

The chain is built from TRBV10-3 and TRBJ1-3; 11 bases are a match to TRBD1. V was pared by 2 bases and J by 5 bases, with 2 bases of the junction left unmatched. This CDR3 is built from 15 residues. CDR1 ENHRY and CDR2 SYGVKD come from the germline V gene. The CDR3 region is CAISEGQGARNTIYF. CDR3 bases: TGTGCCATCAGTGAGGGACAGGGGGCGCGAAACACCATATATTTT.

This clone was observed a single time. V gene TRBV27 combines with J gene TRBJ1-5; unclear D gene. Trimming left V 0 bases short and J 5 bases short, with 5 bases between. Germline values: CDR1 MNHEY, CDR2 SMNVEV (reference sequence). CDR3 length: 13 amino acids. The CDR3 is CASSLSPDQPQHF. The CDR3 DNA follows: TGTGCCAGCAGTTTATCCCCTGATCAGCCCCAGCATTTT.

V and J are TRBV28 and TRBJ2-5; possible D gene TRBD1, 5 bases. The V end lost 6 bases, the J end lost 3 bases, and 11 bases lay between the germline ends. The CDR3 totals 13 residues. Germline CDR1 and CDR2: MDHEN and SYDVKM. For the CDR3, the DNA is TGTGCCAGCAGCTCAGACAGCAAAGAGACCCAGTACTTC. Translated, it gives CASSSDSKETQYF.

The chain has TRBV4-2 and TRBJ1-4; tentative D call: TRBD1 (5 bases). The germline V and J ends were trimmed by 0 bases and 0 bases, with 17 bases remaining between them. CDR1 and CDR2 from the germline V gene are LGHNA and YNFKEQ. This CDR3 comprises 19 residues. The CDR3 protein is CASSQDQGQIVATNEKLFF. CDR3 DNA: TGTGCCAGCAGCCAAGATCAGGGTCAGATCGTTGCAACTAATGAAAAACTGTTTTTT.

V gene TRBV10-3 combines with J gene TRBJ2-3, with TRBD1 as a possible D gene (6 bases). The V and J ends lost 0 bases and 8 bases respectively, with 12 bases between them. This CDR3 is 14 amino acids long. The germline V gene encodes CDR1 ENHRY and CDR2 SYGVKD. The CDR3: CAISESVGAGTQYF. The CDR3, as DNA: TGTGCCATCAGTGAGTCAGTGGGGGCGGGTACGCAGTATTTT.

V gene TRBV29-1 combines with J gene TRBJ1-1; no clear D gene. The germline V gene has CDR1 SQVTM and CDR2 ANQGSEA. V was trimmed by 7 bases and J by 0 bases, leaving 12 bases between them. The CDR3 has 13 residues. As DNA, the CDR3 is TGCAGCGCCCGATACACAGTGAACACTGAAGCTTTCTTT. This sequence encodes CSARYTVNTEAFF.

This CDR3 reads CASSDTITDTQYF. The CDR3 nucleotides are TGTGCCAGCAGTGATACAATCACAGATACGCAGTATTTT. The chain carries TRBV6-4 and TRBJ2-3; no definite D call. CDR1 MRHNA and CDR2 SNTAGT come from the germline V gene. The V end was cut by 3 bases, the J end by 2 bases, with 6 bases between. The CDR3 is 13 residues long.

This clone has just a few counts. The genes are TRBV30 and TRBJ1-5; TRBD1 is a possible D gene (6 bases). V was trimmed by 1 base and J by 4 bases, leaving 14 bases between them. The CDR3 length is 15 residues. Germline CDR1 reads GTSNPN; CDR2 reads SVGIG (reference sequence). CDR3 DNA: TGTGCCTGGAGTGCTGGTGGACAGTCTAATCAGCCCCAGCATTTT. This sequence encodes CAWSAGGQSNQPQHF.

The chain carries TRBV28 and TRBJ2-7, with no clear D. Germline CDR1 and CDR2: MDHEN and SYDVKM. The CDR3 is 12 amino acids. Trimming took 3 bases from V and 1 from J, leaving 4 bases between them. CDR3 DNA: TGTGCCAGCAGTTTCGGGTCCTACGAGCAGTACTTC. It codes for CASSFGSYEQYF.

This chain joins TRBV6-5 and TRBJ1-5; D unresolved. In germline, CDR1 is MNHEY, CDR2 SVGAGI. The V end was cut by 6 bases, the J end by 4 bases, with 10 bases between. This CDR3 is built from 13 residues. The CDR3 sequence: CASSLRSNQPQHF. The CDR3 bases are TGTGCCAGCAGCCTTAGGAGTAATCAGCCCCAGCATTTT.

The chain carries TRBV30 and TRBJ1-1; possibly TRBD1 for D (5 bases). The germline CDR1 and CDR2 sequences are GTSNPN and SVGIG (reference sequence). CDR3 length: 14 residues. Deletions cut 3 bases from V and 5 bases from J, with 16 bases between. Here the CDR3 reads CAWRTWGGSTEAFF. In nucleotides, the CDR3 is TGTGCCTGGAGGACTTGGGGGGGGTCGACTGAAGCTTTCTTT. Full variable domain (rest looked up from reference TRBV30 and TRBJ1-1): SQTIHQWPATLVQPVGSPLSLECTVEGTSNPNLYWYRQAAGRGLQLLFYSVGIGQISSEVPQNLSASRPQDRQFILSSKKLLLSDSGFYLCAWRTWGGSTEAFFGQGTRLTVV.

The chain combines TRBV18 with TRBJ2-1, with 11 nucleotides matching TRBD2. V lost 3 bases, J lost 9 bases, and 10 bases stayed unmatched. The V gene's germline CDR1 is KGHSH and CDR2 LQKENI. This CDR3 comprises 16 residues. The CDR3 DNA reads TGTGCCAGCTCACCGGGACTAGCGGTTTGGGACGGTGAGCAGTTCTTC. This translates into CASSPGLAVWDGEQFF.

The rearrangement joins TRBV7-9 to TRBJ2-1; 10 bases agree with TRBD2. The CDR3 is 14 amino acids. The V and J ends lost 7 bases and 4 bases, in that order; junction bases with no gene match: 4. Germline V gives CDR1 SEHNR, CDR2 FQNEAQ (reference sequence). In DNA, the CDR3 is TGTGCCAGCACACGGACTAGCGGTTACAATGAGCAGTTCTTC. It codes for CASTRTSGYNEQFF.

The chain recombines TRBV11-3 with TRBJ2-2; 12 bases are shared with TRBD1. CDR1 is SGHNT, CDR2 YENEEA, per germline. Unmatched junction bases numbered 7, after V lost 8 bases and J lost 9 bases. CDR3 size: 14 residues. The CDR3 DNA follows: TGTGCCAGCGGGACAGGGGGCGATTTGAGGGAGCTGTTTTTT. It specifies CASGTGGDLRELFF.

This clone was recorded only once. The chain links TRBV30 to TRBJ1-2; D is uncertain. The length of the CDR3 is 12 residues. V gave up 5 bases and J gave up 13 bases, with 20 bases separating them. Germline values: CDR1 GTSNPN, CDR2 SVGIG (reference sequence). The CDR3 spells CAWFLNSGRVTF. CDR3 DNA: TGTGCCTGGTTTCTCAACTCGGGTCGAGTCACCTTC.